This TCR beta chain was identified during a study of regulatory T cells in long-lasting Graves disease (dated by TCRdb to the early 2020s). With regard to the full study: Antithyroid drugs had been taken for less than 3 months by newly diagnosed Graves' disease patients. A total of some 35 samples underwent TCR sequencing, from roughly 13 patients with persistent Graves' disease and approximately 20 patients with newly diagnosed Graves' disease. This study used TCR sequencing and RNA sequencing of peripheral blood to compare persistent Graves' disease patients against newly diagnosed Graves' disease patients. The study took place in China and was registered as a clinical trial.

At least ten counts were recorded for this clonotype. The antigen it binds to is not known. Per-base qualities were not stored, and no clone one base away is much larger. Receptors were amplified or captured by multiplex PCR. Sequencing took place on an Illumina HiSeq 4000. TCR beta libraries were built with iRepertoire HTBI primers and Arm-PCR amplification of CDR3 regions. PCR products were gel purified before sequencing. Per the original workflow: A total of fewer than 65 TRBV and about 13 TRBJ segments were identified across samples and were used for gene usage analysis of CDR3 amino acid clonotypes. COPE and FqMerger were used to merge the filtered high-quality paired reads into contigs. BLAST was used to align contigs to IMGT TRBV, TRBD and TRBJ reference genes, with CDR3 defined following IMGT. Any clonotype with a frequency above 0.1% was classified as a highly expanded clone. Shannon entropy served as the measure of repertoire diversity, while the Gini coefficient captured V-J evenness. A clonotype found in more than one individual was treated as public. Clones were called with MiXCR by TCRdb after fastp trimmed the public reads at Q25, and only in-frame beta chains were retained. Each record represents a unique CDR3 protein, reported with the most common genes and DNA among its rows. TCRdb, rather than the study authors, made the V and J calls. The sample data list 350,000 to 450,000 distinct CDR3 sequences, and roughly 12% of these were observed just once. The top ten constitute approximately 17% of the sample.

Explained via the paper, the time point label denotes: newly diagnosed GD, antithyroid drugs for less than 3 months. RNA was extracted from PBMCs in TRIzol for both TCR sequencing and RNA sequencing. The diagnosis of Graves' disease followed American Thyroid Association guidelines. Patients were recruited from an endocrinology department in Xi'an, China. From each patient, approximately 9 milliliters of peripheral blood was collected into an EDTA anticoagulant tube. Ficoll Paque Plus density gradient separation was used to isolate PBMCs, and no additional T cell sorting was done. RNA quality was checked with an Agilent 2100 Bioanalyzer and agarose gel, and concentration with a NanoDrop 2000. General study outcomes and caveats: Sequencing and analysis were restricted to the TCR beta chain. The authors acknowledged the small sample size as a limitation that may reduce accuracy. A larger number of public clonotypes was shared among persistent patients (over 2,500) than among newly diagnosed patients (about 990). Because the primary lesion, thyroid tissue, could not be accessed, the study looked at peripheral blood alone. Compared with newly diagnosed patients, persistent Graves' disease patients had lower TCR Shannon entropy and fewer highly expanded clones, which suggests clonal expansion. Preferential use of TRBV28, TRBJ1-2 and TRBJ2-5 was observed in persistent disease, whereas TRBV20-1 and TRBJ2-1 were favored in newly diagnosed disease.

Trimming takes 1 base off V and 0 bases off J; junction bases not matched to a gene: 5. CDR1 and CDR2, looked up from the germline V gene, are SGHDT and YYEEEE. There are 16 amino acids in the CDR3, from cysteine to phenylalanine inclusive. CDR3 DNA only is kept here, 48 bases in frame from base 1. This sample was shared with a second study, whose subject was T cells in Graves' hyperthyroidism and ophthalmopathy. The second source states: Graves' hyperthyroidism was defined as stable when no progression to ophthalmopathy occurred over 18 months of follow-up. Hyperthyroidism patients were aged 18 to 65 years and newly diagnosed, with disease duration of less than 2 months. The study excluded patients with uncontrolled infections, other autoimmune diseases, pregnancy or lactation. Diagnoses were established on the basis of clinical symptoms, serum thyroxine and TRAb, thyroid ultrasound, and orbital computed tomography. The first round of RT-PCR for the TCR CDR3 was performed with the HTBI primer set and the Qiagen OneStep RT-PCR kit. Blood samples also contained most of the expanded thyroid clonotypes (frequency above 0.001), which suggests that blood repertoires may reflect thyroid immune responses. In cross-validation, a model built on a 13 V-J signature told ophthalmopathy apart from stable hyperthyroidism with about 90% sensitivity and about 81% specificity, and in testing the same model reached 80%/75%. In validation, the model predicted progression to ophthalmopathy with about 71% sensitivity and less than 80% specificity, a median of about 6 months before onset. A discovery cohort of about a hundred patients, roughly 43 with Graves' ophthalmopathy and over 55 with stable Graves' hyperthyroidism, was used to find distinguishing TCR V-J signatures. An independent validation cohort of about 19 hyperthyroidism patients and more than 15 patients who later progressed to ophthalmopathy tested prospective prediction of ophthalmopathy. For training and testing, the roughly 93 patients in the discovery cohort were randomly divided in a 7:3 ratio. In addition, the study compared T-cell repertoires in thyroid tissue and in blood from several Graves' hyperthyroidism patients. Once sampling was done, hyperthyroidism patients were given methimazole at a starting dose of 30 mg daily, whereas ophthalmopathy patients were given high-dose intravenous methylprednisolone. Libraries were constructed in a second round of multiplex PCR, after which size selection and purification were performed. Sequencing of the libraries was done on an Illumina HiSeq2000 using paired-end 100 bp reads. SOAPnuke was used to process the raw data, removing reads that contained adapters or uncalled bases, had a mean Phred below 15, or lacked an exact match to the constant primer or identifier. COPE v1.2.5 was used to merge high-quality paired reads, and clonotypes were defined as unique nucleotide sequences. MiTCR v1.1 was used to align the clonotypes against IMGT TRBV, TRBD and TRBJ reference segments. Analysis was restricted to V-J combinations with a frequency above 0.0001, which covered 98% to 99.2% of repertoires. The TCS score was defined as the ratio of F50 (clonal expansion) to E x V (chaos), calculated using BLOSUM62-based TCRdist between CDR3 peptides within each V-J. Welch's t-statistics and random forest reduced 450 to 600 V-J features to under 15, which were used in a naive Bayes classifier (R e1071). Sample size was not statistically predetermined, and blinding of investigators to group allocation was not performed. The paper reports TCR Vbeta CDR3 sequencing of roughly 140 peripheral blood samples: approximately 41 ophthalmopathy, fewer than 80 hyperthyroidism and around 17 progressor patients.

This TCR derives from a woman aged 18 to 35 with Graves disease. Donor details come from another sample of the same person, matched by shared clones. This chain joins TRBV5-6 to TRBJ2-3, with 7 bases matching TRBD2. This material consisted of peripheral blood mononuclear cells (PBMCs), taken at new diagnosis, from a patient treated with antithyroid drugs. Here the CDR3 is given as CASSLKSGASTDTQYF. In nucleotide form, the sequence is TGTGCCAGCAGCTTGAAGAGCGGGGCTAGCACAGATACGCAGTATTTT.